This T cell receptor (beta chain) was documented in a study of T cells after yellow fever vaccination. Whole-study results and caveats: Weaker overall, the secondary response nonetheless peaked faster (day 5 versus 15). It was a small share of clonotypes that appeared in both CD4 and CD8 compartments.

This clonotype has only a few counts. Its antigen remains unknown. UMIs were added to TCR cDNA along with a universal primer site when it was made by 5'RACE template switching. TCRdb re-called the 5' RACE reads through MiXCR, storing one row per CDR3 protein. The profile covers around 360,000 distinct CDR3 sequences, with around a tenth appearing a single time and less than 20% taken by the ten largest. This specimen was PBMCs, taken on the day of the first yellow fever vaccination. This receptor was taken from a man younger than 35 who received the YFV17D yellow fever vaccine.

This CDR3 reads CASSLAQPNSPLHF. The CDR3 nucleotides are TGTGCCAGCAGTTTAGCGCAGCCTAATTCACCCCTCCACTTT. This chain uses TRBV27 with TRBJ1-6; D call uncertain. V was cut by 2 bases and J by 6 bases, with 8 bases left in between. The CDR3 runs to 14 residues. Germline CDR1 reads MNHEY; CDR2 reads SMNVEV (reference sequence).